The clone carrying this T cell receptor beta chain appeared once. At the DNA level, this CDR3 is encoded by other sequences in the same sample as well. The data stem from a study of blood T cell repertoires in COVID-19. About the study: From T cells, B-cell-depleted T cells, or PBMCs came the material, which was cDNA or gDNA.

Here immunoSEQ multiplex PCR was the method, and the copy in TCRdb shows in-frame clones only, minus some. This table has under 350,000 clones, approximately 83% appearing once. CDR3 length: 12 residues. The V and J ends lost 5 bases and 7 bases respectively, with 11 bases between them. Germline lookup yields CDR1 MDHEN and CDR2 SYDVKM. The chain has TRBV28 and TRBJ1-2; D is undetermined. The receptor's source is a woman in her 50s who had recovered from COVID-19. Input material: peripheral blood. The CDR3 nucleotides read TGTGCCAGCAGTCCTGGTGGGCGTGGCTACACCTTC. It specifies CASSPGGRGYTF.